The 31 T cell receptor beta chains below all came from one sample that was sequenced in a study of identical twins. TCRdb re-called the 5' RACE reads with MiXCR, one entry per CDR3 protein. The sample has about 900,000 distinct CDR3 sequences; approximately 13% are singletons. Another study also made use of these data, one on yellow fever vaccine responses in identical twins.

Input material: PBMCs. The receptors come from a woman aged 18-30 years in good health.

The V call is TRBV7-8, the J call TRBJ2-1; 7 positions agree with TRBD2. CDR3 length equals 17 residues. CDR1 is SGHVS and CDR2 is FQNEAQ in the germline V gene. The V segment lost 5 bases and the J segment 8 bases; nucleotides outside the gene matches: 18. The CDR3 DNA reads TGTGCCAGCAGCCCCTTACGTGGGAGACTAGCTCGCGATGAGCAGTTCTTC. Protein: CASSPLRGRLARDEQFF.

The J gene is TRBJ2-3, the V gene TRBV29-1; 9 nucleotides align to TRBD2. CDR1 and CDR2 from the germline V gene are SQVTM and ANQGSEA. The V segment lost 3 bases and the J segment 0 bases; nucleotides outside the gene matches: 7. The CDR3 covers 16 residues. The DNA of the CDR3 is TGCAGCGTTGATCCTAGCGGGAAACCTAGCACAGATACGCAGTATTTT. This translates into CSVDPSGKPSTDTQYF.

This clonotype was detected a few times. This chain joins TRBV5-1 and TRBJ2-5; tentatively, D is TRBD1 (6 bases). Germline V gives CDR1 SGHRS, CDR2 YFSETQ. With 9 bases removed from V and 3 bases from J, the gap between germline ends came to 21 bases. The CDR3 covers 15 residues. DNA of the CDR3: TGCGCCACCACCTGGGACGGGACAATGGAAGAGACCCAGTACTTC. As protein: CATTWDGTMEETQYF.

This clonotype was counted between two and nine times. No conserved phenylalanine or tryptophan is present at the end of the CDR3, so a read error is the likely explanation. No DNA is shown, since the ends of the CDR3 on it are uncertain; the CDR3 is the one TCRdb lists. This chain joins TRBV3-1 and TRBJ1-1. Germline values: CDR1 LGHDT, CDR2 YNNKEL (reference sequence). Inclusive of both ends, the CDR3 amounts to 13 amino acids. CDR3 in amino acids: CASSPALNTEALS.

The chain links TRBV12-3 or TRBV12-4 to TRBJ2-5; 7 nucleotides align to TRBD2. V lost 0 bases and J lost 6; bases outside the gene matches: 4. This CDR3 has 14 residues. The CDR3 loop is CASSLAGGPKTQYF. CDR3 coding DNA: TGTGCCAGCAGTTTAGCGGGAGGGCCGAAGACCCAGTACTTC.

A few counts support this clonotype. V gene TRBV28 combines with J gene TRBJ2-2; 11 positions agree with TRBD2. The CDR3 has 16 residues. Germline loops: CDR1 MDHEN, CDR2 SYDVKM. The ends lost 6 bases at V and 4 bases at J; junction bases unmatched: 7. CDR3 residues: CASRRGLADPTGELFF. CDR3 coding DNA: TGTGCCAGCAGACGGGGACTAGCGGACCCCACCGGGGAGCTGTTTTTT.

Concerning this clonotype: One junction end does not reproduce the germline sequence, and a read error may be involved. V is TRBV4-1 and J is TRBJ1-3, with D unclear. CDR1 is MGHRA, CDR2 YSYEKL, per germline. The CDR3 is 12 amino acids. The CDR3 nucleotides are TGCGCCAGCAGCCAAGGTGGGTCCGGACGGGATTTT. It translates to CASSQGGSGRDF.

This clonotype was detected ten times or more. The chain employs TRBV24-1 and TRBJ2-1; no firm D call. The CDR3 loop spans 17 amino acids. CDR1 is KGHDR and CDR2 is SFDVKD in the germline V gene. V lost 4 bases, J lost 1 base, and 16 bases lay in between. CDR3 sequence reads: CATSDPNPDPSYNEQFF. CDR3 DNA: TGTGCCACCAGTGACCCTAACCCGGACCCATCCTACAATGAGCAGTTCTTC.

This sequence joins TRBV20-1 and TRBJ2-1, with D uncertain. CDR1 is DFQATT, CDR2 SNEGSKA, per germline (reference sequence). CDR3 size: 13 residues. The DNA for the CDR3 is TGCAGCCACATTGCCGATAGCTACAATGAGCAGTTCTTC. This codes for CSHIADSYNEQFF.

This clonotype was detected many times. The chain recombines TRBV29-1 with TRBJ2-2; D tentatively fits TRBD1 or TRBD2 (5 bases each). V shed 3 bases and J shed 3 bases, with 11 bases lying between them. CDR1 is SQVTM and CDR2 is ANQGSEA in the germline V gene. The CDR3 sequence is 14 residues long. The CDR3 coding sequence is TGCAGCGTTGAGTCAGGGCGGGACACCGGGGAGCTGTTTTTT. Translated: CSVESGRDTGELFF.

The chain is built from TRBV5-1 and TRBJ2-7, with 9 bases matching TRBD1. Germline V lookup: CDR1 SGHRS, CDR2 YFSETQ. This CDR3 has 16 amino acids. V gave up 0 bases and J gave up 2 bases; unmatched junction bases: 6. The DNA for the CDR3 is TGCGCCAGCAGCTTGGGTCCGGGACAGGGACCCTACGAGCAGTACTTC. Protein: CASSLGPGQGPYEQYF.

This clonotype was found a few times. The rearrangement links TRBV18 to TRBJ2-1, with 7 bases matching TRBD2. V shed 8 bases, J shed 5 bases, and the junction held 6 bases outside the gene matches. Per the germline V gene, CDR1 is KGHSH and CDR2 is LQKENI. The CDR3 has 13 residues. The CDR3 is CASHGGGHNEQFF. In nucleotides, the CDR3 is TGTGCCAGCCACGGCGGGGGTCACAATGAGCAGTTCTTC.

This clonotype was recorded many times. The chain has TRBV29-1 and TRBJ2-5; no reliable D call. V shed 6 bases and J shed 0 bases, with 8 bases lying between them. Germline CDR1 is SQVTM and CDR2 is ANQGSEA. The CDR3 contains 12 residues. CDR3 in amino acids: CSVRLNQETQYF. The CDR3 DNA follows: TGCAGCGTGCGTCTAAACCAAGAGACCCAGTACTTC.

This clonotype was detected many times. The rearrangement links TRBV12-3 or TRBV12-4 to TRBJ2-3; 8 nucleotides align to TRBD2. The CDR3 sequence is 15 residues long. After removal of 5 bases from V and 2 bases from J, the junction contained 6 bases not matched to a gene. CDR3 DNA: TGTGCCAGCAGTCAGACTAGCGCGCCCACAGATACGCAGTATTTT. Protein: CASSQTSAPTDTQYF.

This clonotype was recorded a few times. The CDR3: CASSLSRRPQHF. CDR3 DNA sequence: TGTGCCAGCAGTTTATCGCGAAGGCCCCAGCATTTT. The chain is built from TRBV12-3 or TRBV12-4 and TRBJ1-5; no definite D call. Trimming took off 2 bases at V and 9 bases at J, with 8 bases between the two ends. The CDR3 loop spans 12 amino acids.

This clonotype was seen many times. J is TRBJ1-4 and V is TRBV6-5; D gene uncertain. Germline V gives CDR1 MNHEY, CDR2 SVGAGI. The CDR3 spans 14 residues. Trimming removed 2 bases from V and 7 bases from J, with 11 bases in between. The CDR3 loop is CASSYGSVGEKLFF. The CDR3 DNA reads as TGTGCCAGCAGTTACGGCAGTGTGGGTGAAAAACTGTTTTTT.

This clonotype has just a few counts. CDR3 sequence: CASRTSRRGSVETQYF. The CDR3, as DNA: TGTGCCAGCAGAACTAGCCGGAGGGGGAGTGTAGAGACCCAGTACTTC. The chain recombines TRBV7-9 with TRBJ2-5; either TRBD1 or TRBD2 may supply D (6 bases each). Germline V gives CDR1 SEHNR, CDR2 FQNEAQ (reference sequence). This CDR3 spans 16 amino acids. The V and J ends lost 6 bases and 4 bases respectively, with 21 bases between them.

This chain joins TRBV3-1 and TRBJ2-5, with D maybe TRBD1 (5 bases). The CDR3 sequence is 13 residues long. V was cut by 1 base and J by 7 bases, with 10 bases left in between. Germline values: CDR1 LGHDT, CDR2 YNNKEL (reference sequence). The CDR3 DNA is TGTGCCAGCAGCCAAGGGATCCAGGGGACCCAGTACTTC. Translating it yields CASSQGIQGTQYF.

The chain joins TRBV28 to TRBJ2-3; 7 bases align to TRBD2. J gave up 0 bases and V 6 bases, and 6 bases lay outside the gene matches. The CDR3 runs to 15 residues. The V gene's germline CDR1 is MDHEN and CDR2 SYDVKM. The CDR3 region has the DNA TGTGCCAGCAGCATACGGGGGGATAGCACAGATACGCAGTATTTT. Its translation: CASSIRGDSTDTQYF.

This clonotype was picked up a small number of times. The chain recombines TRBV5-1 with TRBJ2-2, with 9 nucleotides matching TRBD1. Germline-derived CDR1 and CDR2 are SGHRS and YFSETQ. There are 15 residues in the CDR3. Unmatched junction bases numbered 6, after V lost 3 bases and J lost 6 bases. The CDR3 DNA is TGCGCCAGCAGCTCCGGGACAGGGAGTTCCGGGGAGCTGTTTTTT. Its protein is CASSSGTGSSGELFF.

The chain employs TRBV27 and TRBJ2-3, with 8 bases matching TRBD2. CDR3 length: 13 residues. The V and J ends lost 2 bases and 10 bases, in that order; junction bases with no gene match: 5. Germline assignment: CDR1 MNHEY and CDR2 SMNVEV (reference sequence). The CDR3 nucleotides are TGTGCCAGCAGTTTAGGACTAGCCTCGCCGCAGTATTTT. Its protein product is CASSLGLASPQYF.

This clonotype occurred a few times. This sequence joins TRBV20-1 and TRBJ2-1, with TRBD2 matching over 9 bases. CDR1 DFQATT and CDR2 SNEGSKA come from the germline V gene (reference sequence). This CDR3 comprises 15 residues. J was trimmed by 4 bases and V by 3 bases; bases with no gene match: 7. In DNA form, the CDR3 reads TGCAGTGCTAGGATAGGGACTAGCCCTTACAATGAGCAGTTCTTC. Its protein product is CSARIGTSPYNEQFF.

This clonotype was observed many times. This chain's CDR3 is CASTLASGTSGGNEQFF. In DNA, the CDR3 is TGTGCCAGCACCCTTGCTTCCGGGACTAGCGGGGGCAATGAGCAGTTCTTC. The V gene is TRBV7-9, the J gene TRBJ2-1; 14 bases are a match to TRBD2. V shed 7 bases, J shed 6 bases, and the junction held 11 bases outside the gene matches. The CDR3 sequence is 17 residues long. The germline V gene has CDR1 SEHNR and CDR2 FQNEAQ (reference sequence).

The table lists this clonotype with many counts. The V gene is TRBV3-1, the J gene TRBJ2-5, with D uncertain. The germline V and J ends were trimmed by 0 bases and 5 bases, with 10 bases remaining between them. From germline, CDR1 is LGHDT and CDR2 YNNKEL (reference sequence). The CDR3 sequence is 14 residues long. This CDR3 reads CASSQETGFETQYF. CDR3 DNA: TGTGCCAGCAGCCAAGAAACCGGGTTCGAGACCCAGTACTTC.

This clonotype occurred many times. This chain connects TRBV4-1 to TRBJ2-3; D ambiguous. V was pared by 0 bases and J by 5 bases, with 6 bases between. CDR1 is MGHRA, CDR2 YSYEKL, per germline. This CDR3 comprises 13 residues. This chain's CDR3 is CASSQDRRDTQYF. The DNA of the CDR3 is TGCGCCAGCAGCCAAGACCGGAGAGATACGCAGTATTTT.

The chain has TRBV12-3 or TRBV12-4 and TRBJ2-5; 10 bases map to TRBD2. CDR3 length: 15 residues. V was clipped by 7 bases and J by 2 bases; unmatched bases: 7. CDR3 sequence reads: CASTTSGTMQETQYF. CDR3 DNA: TGTGCCAGCACTACTAGCGGGACTATGCAAGAGACCCAGTACTTC.

This clonotype has more than one count but fewer than ten. V and J are TRBV2 and TRBJ1-5; no firm D call. The CDR3 totals 16 residues. The V end was cut by 7 bases, the J end by 0 bases, with 16 bases between. Germline CDR1 SNHLY, CDR2 FYNNEI. CDR3 bases: TGTGCCAGCAACCTAAGAGGAGGGAATAGCAATCAGCCCCAGCATTTT. It codes for CASNLRGGNSNQPQHF. The whole variable domain, remainder taken from reference TRBV2 and TRBJ1-5, is EPEVTQTPSHQVTQMGQEVILRCVPISNHLYFYWYRQILGQKVEFLVSFYNNEISEKSEIFDDQFSVERPDGSNFTLKIRSTKLEDSAMYFCASNLRGGNSNQPQHFGDGTRLSIL.

This chain uses TRBV2 with TRBJ2-3; TRBD2 aligns across 8 bases. Unmatched junction bases numbered 22, after V lost 8 bases and J lost 3 bases. This CDR3 comprises 19 residues. In germline, CDR1 is SNHLY, CDR2 FYNNEI. The DNA for the CDR3 is TGTGCCAGCTGTTTCCCACCCACCTTTAGCGGGGTGTTTACAGATACGCAGTATTTT. Its protein product is CASCFPPTFSGVFTDTQYF.

CDR3 region: CASSSVSRDITRGYTF. DNA of the CDR3: TGTGCCAGCAGTTCGGTTTCCCGGGACATAACCCGGGGCTACACCTTC. V usage is TRBV28 and J usage is TRBJ1-2; tentative D call: TRBD1 (6 bases). Trimming took 4 bases from V and 8 from J, leaving 23 bases between them. There are 16 residues in the CDR3. CDR1 and CDR2 (germline): MDHEN, SYDVKM.

The CDR3 DNA reads as TGTGCCAGCAGCTCTTACGGACTCCCTGCCTACGAGCAGTACTTC. Its protein product is CASSSYGLPAYEQYF. The chain employs TRBV7-2 and TRBJ2-7, with D tentatively TRBD2 (5 bases). V lost 4 bases and J 2 bases, leaving 15 bases between the germline ends. CDR3 length: 15 amino acids. Germline V gives CDR1 SGHTA, CDR2 FQGNSA.

This clonotype was counted between two and nine times. The rearrangement joins TRBV10-3 to TRBJ1-1, with D tentatively TRBD1 (6 bases). V lost 6 bases, J lost 6 bases, and 20 bases lay in between. Germline values: CDR1 ENHRY, CDR2 SYGVKD. The CDR3 sequence is 15 residues long. In nucleotides, the CDR3 is TGTGCCATCAGCCAAAAAAATACAGGGATGCCTGAAGCTTTCTTT. Its translation is CAISQKNTGMPEAFF.